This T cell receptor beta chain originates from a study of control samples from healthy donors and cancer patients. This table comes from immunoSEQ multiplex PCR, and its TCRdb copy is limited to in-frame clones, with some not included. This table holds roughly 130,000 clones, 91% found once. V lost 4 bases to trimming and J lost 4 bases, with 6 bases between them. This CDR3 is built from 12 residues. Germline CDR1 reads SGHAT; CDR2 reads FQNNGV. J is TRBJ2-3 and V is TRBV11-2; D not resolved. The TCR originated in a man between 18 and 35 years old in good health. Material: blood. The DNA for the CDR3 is TGTGCCAGCAGCTCCGAGTCAGATACGCAGTATTTT. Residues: CASSSESDTQYF.